This T cell receptor beta chain was captured in a study of OX40 agonist ivuxolimab in advanced cancers. On the study more broadly: Every 2 weeks, ivuxolimab was infused into the patients intravenously at between 0.01 and 10 mg/kg. Aged roughly 23 to 85 with a mean of roughly 63 years, they were around 79% male.

As to this clone: Its antigen is unidentified.

V was shortened by 5 bases and J by 0 bases, with 18 bases between the two germline ends. Per the germline V gene, CDR1 is SGHVS and CDR2 is FQNEAQ. This CDR3 comprises 17 residues. Assay: immunoSEQ multiplex PCR; the TCRdb copy retains only in-frame clones and omits some. The data contain roughly 53,000 clones, just under 85% of them singletons. General study results and limits: At 0.1 to 3.0 mg/kg, clonal expansion of CD4+ and CD8+ blood T cells had occurred by week 6.

The chain joins TRBV7-8 to TRBJ2-3, with D maybe TRBD2 (6 bases). The sequenced sample was CD4+ or CD8+ T cells sorted from blood, obtained in a trial of the OX40 agonist ivuxolimab. This sequence originates from an adult with an advanced solid tumor such as melanoma, head and neck, liver or kidney cancer. CDR3 nucleotides: TGTGCCAGCAGCGGGCGGGAACAGTCAACTAGCACAGATACGCAGTATTTT. Translated, it gives CASSGREQSTSTDTQYF.